Listed below are T cell receptor beta chains from one sample, sequenced in a study of cytomegalovirus exposure and HLA in healthy donors. The method was immunoSEQ multiplex PCR; TCRdb's version includes in-frame clones alone and lacks a portion of them. The sample yields fewer than 250,000 clones, around 87% seen once. Sequences were obtained from PBMCs. All receptors come from a woman aged 18-29 years in good health and CMV-seronegative. Each CDR3 is given with its conserved first and last residue. The D gene is left open where the match is weak. The size of a clone is reported for some rows only, either as once, few or many, or as a class for expanded clones.

NA | TRBJ2-2 | TRBV2 | TRBD2 | 17 | CASSEGLAGVNTGELFF | TGTGCCAGCAGTGAAGGTTTAGCGGGGGTGAACACCGGGGAGCTGTTTTTT
NA | TRBJ2-3 | TRBV4-1 | TRBD2 | 20 | CASSQDLLAGVPADTDTQYF | TGCGCCAGCAGCCAGGATTTACTAGCGGGGGTCCCGGCCGACACAGATACGCAGTATTTT
NA | TRBJ2-6 | TRBV6-1 | TRBD1 | 17 | CASSEAPGGSGANVLTF | TGTGCCAGCAGTGAAGCGCCAGGGGGCTCTGGGGCCAACGTCCTGACTTTC
NA | TRBJ2-5 | TRBV29-1 | TRBD2 | 14 | CSVGASGGQETQYF | TGCAGCGTGGGGGCTAGCGGGGGTCAAGAGACCCAGTACTTC
NA | TRBJ1-2 | TRBV15 | NA | 16 | CATSRDTSAGVIGYTF | TGTGCCACCAGCAGAGATACCTCCGCAGGGGTTATTGGCTACACCTTC
NA | TRBJ2-1 | TRBV10-3 | NA | 14 | CAISVASSYNEQFF | TGTGCCATCAGTGTCGCGAGCTCCTACAATGAGCAGTTCTTC
NA | TRBJ1-2 | TRBV10-3 | TRBD1 | 15 | CAIGGTGEHAYGYTF | TGTGCCATCGGAGGGACAGGGGAGCATGCCTATGGCTACACCTTC
NA | TRBJ1-6 | TRBV5-4 | NA | 15 | CASSPEPRTNSPLHF | TGTGCCAGCAGCCCGGAGCCGAGAACTAATTCACCCCTCCACTTT
NA | TRBJ1-5 | TRBV10-2 | NA | 14 | CASSVIDTNQPQHF | TGCGCCAGCAGTGTCATCGACACCAATCAGCCCCAGCATTTT
few | TRBJ1-1 | TRBV27 | NA | 13 | CASSAQMSEEAFF | TGTGCCAGCAGTGCCCAGATGTCGGAGGAAGCTTTCTTT
NA | TRBJ1-1 | TRBV4-1 | NA | 14 | CASSPTRLDTEAFF | TGCGCCAGCAGCCCCACTCGCCTAGACACTGAAGCTTTCTTT
NA | TRBJ2-7 | TRBV5-1 | NA | 14 | CASSLVQGTYEQYF | TGCGCCAGCAGCTTGGTGCAGGGGACCTACGAGCAGTACTTC
NA | TRBJ2-7 | TRBV27 | TRBD1 | 14 | CASSHGTGPYEQYF | TGTGCCAGCAGTCACGGGACAGGACCCTACGAGCAGTACTTC
NA | TRBJ1-4 | TRBV30 | TRBD1 | 15 | CAWRPPGTGVEKLFF | TGTGCCTGGAGACCCCCCGGGACAGGAGTTGAAAAACTGTTTTTT
NA | TRBJ1-2 | TRBV7-2 | TRBD1 | 18 | CASSLRRSRGRFDYGYTF | TGTGCCAGCAGCTTAAGGCGCTCCAGGGGGCGGTTTGACTATGGCTACACCTTC
NA | TRBJ1-4 | TRBV2 | TRBD1 | 17 | CASSDYRGSYTNEKLFF | TGTGCCAGCAGTGATTACAGGGGGAGTTATACTAATGAAAAACTGTTTTTT
NA | TRBJ2-1 | TRBV10-3 | NA | 15 | CASKNGGPPYNEQFF | TGTGCCAGCAAGAACGGGGGGCCGCCCTACAATGAGCAGTTCTTC
NA | TRBJ1-4 | TRBV6-1 | TRBD1 | 15 | CASSETGGVGEKLFF | TGTGCCAGCAGTGAGACAGGGGGCGTGGGTGAAAAACTGTTTTTT
NA | TRBJ1-6 | TRBV2 | NA | 14 | CASSPDWNNSPLHF | TGTGCCAGCAGCCCGGACTGGAATAATTCACCCCTCCACTTT
NA | TRBJ1-1 | TRBV5-1 | TRBD1 | 14 | CASGPGQENTEAFF | TGCGCCAGCGGCCCCGGACAGGAGAACACTGAAGCTTTCTTT
NA | TRBJ2-2 | TRBV7-9 | TRBD2 | 15 | CASSSSGRLAGELFF | TGTGCCAGCAGTTCTAGCGGGAGATTGGCCGGGGAGCTGTTTTTT
once | TRBJ2-5 | TRBV5-1 | NA | 14 | CASSFGVRQETQYF | TGCGCCAGCAGCTTCGGGGTGAGGCAAGAGACCCAGTACTTC
once | TRBJ2-2 | TRBV28 | TRBD1 | 15 | CASSSGGDVTGELFF | TGTGCCAGCAGTTCAGGGGGCGATGTCACCGGGGAGCTGTTTTTT
NA | TRBJ1-3 | TRBV5-1 | NA | 15 | CASSLGGDSGNTIYF | TGCGCCAGCAGCTTGGGGGGCGACTCTGGAAACACCATATATTTT
NA | TRBJ1-2 | TRBV29-1 | NA | 14 | CSVAAGSANYGYTF | TGCAGCGTTGCCGCCGGGTCTGCTAACTATGGCTACACCTTC
few | TRBJ1-2 | TRBV20-1 | NA | 11 | CSATSGSGYTF | TGCAGTGCTACTAGTGGGTCGGGCTACACCTTC
NA | TRBJ2-7 | TRBV4-2 | NA | 15 | CASSPEQGGPYEQYF | TGTGCCAGCAGTCCAGAACAGGGTGGCCCCTACGAGCAGTACTTC
NA | TRBJ2-3 | TRBV28 | NA | 12 | CASRSSTDTQYF | TGTGCCAGCAGATCAAGCACAGATACGCAGTATTTT
NA | TRBJ2-3 | TRBV23-1 | TRBD2 | 17 | CASTKRERQIKKRRQYF | TGCGCCAGCACCAAGCGGGAGCGCCAGATTAAAAAACGACGGCAGTATTTT
NA | TRBJ2-2 | TRBV29-1 | NA | 12 | CSAFRQTGELFF | TGCAGCGCCTTTCGACAGACCGGGGAGCTGTTTTTT
NA | TRBJ1-1 | TRBV19 | NA | 14 | CAAVAGGGFTEAFF | TGTGCAGCAGTGGCGGGAGGAGGATTCACTGAAGCTTTCTTT
NA | TRBJ2-3 | TRBV7-2 | TRBD1 | 16 | CASSLGDRGVTDTQYF | TGTGCCAGCAGCTTGGGGGACAGGGGGGTCACAGATACGCAGTATTTT
NA | TRBJ2-1 | TRBV6-5 | TRBD2 | 14 | CATRLADFYNEQFF | TGTGCCACCCGGCTAGCGGACTTCTACAATGAGCAGTTCTTC
NA | TRBJ2-6 | TRBV7-2 | NA | 14 | CASSSPGGANVLTF | TGTGCCAGCAGCTCCCCGGGTGGGGCCAACGTCCTGACTTTC
NA | TRBJ1-5 | TRBV2 | TRBD1 | 14 | CASNTQGARQPQHF | TGTGCCAGCAATACTCAGGGGGCCAGGCAGCCCCAGCATTTT
once | TRBJ1-2 | TRBV4-3 | NA | 15 | CASSQGQSTNYGYTF | TGCGCCAGCAGCCAAGGACAGTCTACTAACTATGGCTACACCTTC
NA | TRBJ1-1 | TRBV18 | TRBD1 | 14 | CASSPVLGTGEAFF | TGTGCCAGCTCACCGGTCCTTGGGACAGGTGAAGCTTTCTTT